The source of this T cell receptor (beta chain) is a study of shared clonotypes between healthy human individuals. General study points: Clonotypes not shared had lower generation probabilities than those common to all four donors.

Trimming removed 11 bases at V and 0 bases at J, with 20 bases between. Germline V gives CDR1 ENHRY, CDR2 SYGVKD. This CDR3 spans 15 amino acids. Concerning this clone: Its target is not known.

Libraries were prepared by immunoSEQ multiplex PCR; TCRdb keeps only in-frame clonotypes and omits some of them. The sample includes 110,000 or so clones, 68% of them seen just once. The material sequenced was memory CD8+ T cells sorted from blood. Stated subset: CD45RO+ cells pooled with CCR7-negative TemRA cells. The chain has TRBV10-3 and TRBJ2-7; D might be TRBD2 (5 bases). The receptor comes from a woman under 40 in good health. This CDR3 reads CASRAGRASSYEQYF. The CDR3 region has the DNA TGTGCCTCCCGGGCTGGGCGGGCCAGCTCCTACGAGCAGTACTTC.